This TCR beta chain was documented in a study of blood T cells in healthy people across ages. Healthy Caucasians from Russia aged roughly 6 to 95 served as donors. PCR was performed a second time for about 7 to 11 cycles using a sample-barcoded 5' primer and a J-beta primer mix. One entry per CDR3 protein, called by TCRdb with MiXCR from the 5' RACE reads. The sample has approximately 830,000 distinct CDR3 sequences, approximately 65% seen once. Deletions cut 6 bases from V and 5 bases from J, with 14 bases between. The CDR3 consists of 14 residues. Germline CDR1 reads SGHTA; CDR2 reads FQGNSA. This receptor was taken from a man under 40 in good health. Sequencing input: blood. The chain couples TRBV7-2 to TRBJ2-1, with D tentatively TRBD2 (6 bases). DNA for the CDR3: TGTGCCAGCAGTCCCCGGGGGTCCCACAATGAGCAGTTCTTC. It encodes CASSPRGSHNEQFF.